The 21 T cell receptor beta chains listed next were all sequenced from one sample in a study of regulatory T cells in long-lasting Graves disease. According to the study, TCR beta libraries were built with iRepertoire HTBI primers and CDR3-region Arm-PCR. TCRdb fed the multiplex PCR reads into MiXCR, producing one record per CDR3 protein. The sample lists roughly 530,000 distinct CDR3 sequences, roughly a sixth occurring once. The sample's time point: newly diagnosed GD, antithyroid drugs for less than 3 months. RNA isolated from PBMCs was used to make the TCR library. Separately, the same data were catalogued under a study of T cells in Graves' hyperthyroidism and ophthalmopathy.

The material sequenced was peripheral blood mononuclear cells (PBMCs), taken at new diagnosis, from a patient treated with antithyroid drugs. The origin of the receptors is a woman aged 35-60 years with Graves disease.

In this sample, this clonotype turned up a few times. V is TRBV19 and J is TRBJ2-2; tentatively, D is TRBD1 or TRBD2 (5 bases each). Germline loops: CDR1 LNHDA, CDR2 SQIVND (reference sequence). CDR3 length: 15 residues. V was cut by 6 bases and J by 0 bases, with 11 bases left in between. CDR3 DNA: TGTGCCAGTAGGGCCGGGACGACGAACACCGGGGAGCTGTTTTTT. Translation gives CASRAGTTNTGELFF.

The rearrangement uses TRBV10-3 and TRBJ2-3; 11 bases match TRBD2. V shed 5 bases and J 3 bases; nucleotides not matched to a gene: 4. Per the germline V gene, CDR1 is ENHRY and CDR2 is SYGVKD. The CDR3 consists of 15 residues. CDR3 region: CAISSSGGMTDTQYF. CDR3 DNA sequence: TGTGCCATCAGTTCTAGCGGGGGGATGACAGATACGCAGTATTTT.

The sample holds many counts of this clonotype. The chain combines TRBV2 with TRBJ1-1; possibly TRBD1 for D (6 bases). The CDR3 is 14 residues long. Germline-derived CDR1 and CDR2 are SNHLY and FYNNEI. Deletions cut 2 bases from V and 11 bases from J, with 18 bases between. DNA for the CDR3: TGTGCCAGCAGTGAACTGGGGGCCGGTCCTGGGGCTTTCTTT. This sequence encodes CASSELGAGPGAFF. Full variable domain (outside the CDR3, taken from reference TRBV2 and TRBJ1-1): EPEVTQTPSHQVTQMGQEVILRCVPISNHLYFYWYRQILGQKVEFLVSFYNNEISEKSEIFDDQFSVERPDGSNFTLKIRSTKLEDSAMYFCASSELGAGPGAFFGQGTRLTVV.

There are many counts of this clonotype. One junction end does not reproduce the germline sequence, and a read error may be involved. The chain carries TRBV6-9 and TRBJ1-2; D is perhaps TRBD1 (6 bases). CDR1 and CDR2 from the germline V gene are MNHGY and SVAAGI. The CDR3 covers 13 residues. In nucleotides, the CDR3 is TGTGCCAGCAGTTACAGCAGGGGCGACGCCTTATCCTTC. Translating gives CASSYSRGDALSF.

This clonotype was detected only a few times. This chain uses TRBV6-2 or TRBV6-3 with TRBJ2-3; D is uncertain. V lost 5 bases and J lost 6, with 12 bases in between. The CDR3 loop spans 13 amino acids. The germline V gene has CDR1 MNHEY and CDR2 SVGEGT. Here the CDR3 reads CASSPGPFDTQYF. CDR3 nucleotide sequence: TGTGCCAGCAGTCCCGGACCCTTCGATACGCAGTATTTT.

This clonotype was seen a handful of times. The rearrangement links TRBV5-1 to TRBJ2-5; D is unresolved. The V gene lost 0 bases and the J gene lost 2 bases, with 8 bases spanning the gap. Germline V CDR1 and CDR2: SGHRS, YFSETQ. The CDR3 has 14 amino acids. The CDR3 spells CASSLAAGQETQYF. The CDR3 nucleotides are TGCGCCAGCAGCTTGGCGGCAGGACAAGAGACCCAGTACTTC.

The V gene is TRBV6-1, the J gene TRBJ2-2; 7 nucleotides agree with TRBD2. V was clipped by 6 bases and J by 4 bases; unmatched bases: 11. Germline assignment: CDR1 MNHNS and CDR2 SASEGT. The CDR3 is 16 residues long. CDR3 loop: CASSHLSGVGTGELFF. CDR3 sequence (DNA): TGTGCCAGCAGCCATCTCAGCGGGGTCGGCACCGGGGAGCTGTTTTTT.

The sample holds many counts of this clonotype. J is TRBJ2-1 and V is TRBV7-9; no reliable D call. The germline V and J ends were trimmed by 8 bases and 0 bases, with 8 bases remaining between them. CDR1 and CDR2 (germline): SEHNR, FQNEAQ (reference sequence). The CDR3 loop spans 13 amino acids. The CDR3 nucleotides read TGTGCCAGCGAGGATAGCTCCTACAATGAGCAGTTCTTC. Its translation is CASEDSSYNEQFF.

This clonotype was seen many times. V and J are TRBV10-2 and TRBJ2-1; D remains unclear. This CDR3 comprises 14 residues. V was cut by 6 bases and J by 0 bases, with 9 bases left in between. In germline, CDR1 is WSHSY, CDR2 SAAADI. This CDR3 is CASRNRGSYNEQFF. DNA of the CDR3: TGCGCCAGCAGGAACAGAGGCTCCTACAATGAGCAGTTCTTC.

The sample holds many counts of this clonotype. The chain has TRBV28 and TRBJ2-7; 7 nucleotides line up with TRBD2. Germline V gene sequence: CDR1 MDHEN, CDR2 SYDVKM. The V gene end was trimmed by 6 bases and the J gene end by 2 bases; junction bases not matched to a gene: 16. The CDR3 loop spans 17 amino acids. This CDR3 reads CASRPPLGGEGTYEQYF. CDR3 nucleotide sequence: TGTGCCAGCAGGCCCCCTCTGGGAGGGGAGGGTACCTACGAGCAGTACTTC. The variable domain in full, completed from reference TRBV28 and TRBJ2-7, reads DVKVTQSSRYLVKRTGEKVFLECVQDMDHENMFWYRQDPGLGLRLIYFSYDVKMKEKGDIPEGYSVSREKKERFSLILESASTNQTSMYLCASRPPLGGEGTYEQYFGPGTRLTVT.

V and J are TRBV19 and TRBJ2-1; 8 positions agree with TRBD2. Germline assignment: CDR1 LNHDA and CDR2 SQIVND (reference sequence). V lost 3 bases to trimming and J lost 8 bases; unmatched junction nucleotides: 9. The CDR3 has 15 residues. The CDR3 bases are TGTGCCAGTAGTATTAGGAGTAGCGGGGTGGATGAGCAGTTCTTC. It yields the protein CASSIRSSGVDEQFF.

Comment on this clonotype: With a much larger clone just one base away, this may be a read error. CDR3 sequence reads: CASSGQGEALF. CDR3 coding DNA: TGTGCCAGCAGTGGTCAAGGTGAAGCTCTCTTT. This chain links TRBV2 with TRBJ1-1; D unclear. Germline V gene data show CDR1 as SNHLY and CDR2 as FYNNEI. There are 11 residues in the CDR3. The complete variable domain, with remaining parts taken from reference TRBV2 and TRBJ1-1, reads EPEVTQTPSHQVTQMGQEVILRCVPISNHLYFYWYRQILGQKVEFLVSFYNNEISEKSEIFDDQFSVERPDGSNFTLKIRSTKLEDSAMYFCASSGQGEALFGQGTRLTVV.

A remark on this clonotype: This clone may be a read error of a much larger clone one base away. This chain connects TRBV3-1 to TRBJ2-1, with D perhaps given as TRBD1 or TRBD2 (5 bases each). Germline V CDR1 and CDR2: LGHDT, YNNKEL (reference sequence). This CDR3 is 16 amino acids long. CDR3 DNA sequence: TGTGCCAGCAGCCAAGTGGACTCGACAGTGGGCGGTGAGCAGCTCTTC. The encoded protein is CASSQVDSTVGGEQLF.

The rearrangement links TRBV6-4 to TRBJ2-7; a weak D match, TRBD2 (5 bases). CDR1 and CDR2 from the germline V gene are MRHNA and SNTAGT. The CDR3 covers 12 residues. V was shortened by 5 bases and J by 5 bases, with 10 bases between the two germline ends. The CDR3 DNA follows: TGTGCCAGCAGTAACCCGGAGGACGAGCAGTACTTC. Protein sequence: CASSNPEDEQYF.

J is TRBJ2-7 and V is TRBV2; TRBD2 matches 9 bases. The CDR3 length is 15 residues. Germline CDR1 SNHLY, CDR2 FYNNEI. After removal of 5 bases from V and 3 bases from J, the junction contained 8 bases not matched to a gene. DNA of the CDR3: TGTGCCAGCAGTCCCCCGGGGCGGGGGGGCTACGAGCAGTACTTC. Amino acids: CASSPPGRGGYEQYF.

The chain recombines TRBV15 with TRBJ2-2; D is unresolved. Trimming shortened V by 3 bases and J by 0 bases, and 14 bases separated the two germline ends. Germline assignment: CDR1 LNHNV and CDR2 YYDKDF (reference sequence). The CDR3 length is 17 residues. The CDR3 protein is CATSSPNEVANTGELFF. For the CDR3, the DNA is TGTGCCACCAGCAGCCCCAACGAGGTCGCGAACACCGGGGAGCTGTTTTTT. Combining the CDR3 with reference TRBV15 and TRBJ2-2 gives the whole variable domain DAMVIQNPRYQVTQFGKPVTLSCSQTLNHNVMYWYQQKSSQAPKLLFHYYDKDFNNEADTPDNFQSRRPNTSFCFLDIRSPGLGDTAMYLCATSSPNEVANTGELFFGEGSRLTVL.

This clonotype was detected only once. The rearrangement links TRBV6-1 to TRBJ1-2; D uncertain. Trimming shortened V by 0 bases and J by 2 bases, and 7 bases separated the two germline ends. The CDR3 has 14 amino acids. Germline-derived CDR1 and CDR2 are MNHNS and SASEGT. The CDR3 reads CASSEAGLNYGYTF. As DNA, the CDR3 is TGTGCCAGCAGTGAAGCCGGCCTAAACTATGGCTACACCTTC.

This clonotype was counted ten times or more. The chain recombines TRBV20-1 with TRBJ2-3; 11 bases agree with TRBD2. The ends lost 4 bases at V and 0 bases at J; junction bases unmatched: 9. This CDR3 has 17 residues. Germline lookup yields CDR1 DFQATT and CDR2 SNEGSKA (reference sequence). CDR3 nucleotides: TGCAGTGCTATAATAACTAGCGGGGGCCATAGCACAGATACGCAGTATTTT. This translates into CSAIITSGGHSTDTQYF.

This clonotype was detected ten times or more. The V call is TRBV11-3, the J call TRBJ2-7; TRBD2 is a possible D gene (6 bases). The V gene's germline CDR1 is SGHNT and CDR2 YENEEA. Trimming pared 3 bases from V and 3 bases from J, leaving 9 bases between. The CDR3 is made up of 13 amino acids. In nucleotides, the CDR3 is TGTGCCAGCAGCTTGGGACTTAACTACGAGCAGTACTTC. Its protein is CASSLGLNYEQYF.

This clonotype turned up a few times. The chain recombines TRBV7-8 with TRBJ1-1; 8 nucleotides align to TRBD1. Trimming removed 7 bases from V and 1 base from J; junction bases left unmatched: 14. CDR3 length: 17 residues. CDR1 is SGHVS, CDR2 FQNEAQ, per germline. The chain's CDR3 is CASIRPDRVAPNTEAFF. The CDR3 DNA follows: TGTGCCAGCATCCGCCCGGACAGGGTGGCCCCGAACACTGAAGCTTTCTTT.

This clonotype has only a few counts. The genes are TRBV6-1 and TRBJ2-7; 10 nucleotides agree with TRBD1. CDR1 MNHNS and CDR2 SASEGT come from the germline V gene. This CDR3 contains 15 residues. V trimming: 6 bases; J trimming: 3 bases; junction bases outside the gene matches: 8. CDR3 in amino acids: CASSSGTGVDYEQYF. The CDR3 DNA sequence: TGTGCCAGCAGCTCCGGGACAGGGGTGGACTACGAGCAGTACTTC.